This TCR beta chain was sequenced during a study of molecular identifiers for immune sequencing clone quantification. Germline V gene lookup returns CDR1 SGHDT and CDR2 YYEEEE. The CDR3 extends over 11 amino acids. Trimming cost V 4 bases and J 4 bases, with 5 bases left between them. In this sample, this clonotype turned up many times. One entry per CDR3 protein results from TCRdb running MiXCR on the PCR reads. The sample consists of about half a million distinct CDR3 sequences, around a fifth of them appearing once. The sequencing sample was made of naive CD8+ T cells from blood, with Jurkat cell RNA spiked in. Subset meaning: FACS-sorted CD8+CD4-CCR7+CD45RA+ naive T cells. The TCR originated in a human donor in good health. Some libraries in this study had Jurkat cell RNA spiked in. This chain joins TRBV5-6 and TRBJ1-2, with D unresolved. The CDR3 sequence is CASSGVYGYTF. The CDR3 nucleotides are TGTGCCAGCAGCGGGGTCTATGGCTACACCTTC.